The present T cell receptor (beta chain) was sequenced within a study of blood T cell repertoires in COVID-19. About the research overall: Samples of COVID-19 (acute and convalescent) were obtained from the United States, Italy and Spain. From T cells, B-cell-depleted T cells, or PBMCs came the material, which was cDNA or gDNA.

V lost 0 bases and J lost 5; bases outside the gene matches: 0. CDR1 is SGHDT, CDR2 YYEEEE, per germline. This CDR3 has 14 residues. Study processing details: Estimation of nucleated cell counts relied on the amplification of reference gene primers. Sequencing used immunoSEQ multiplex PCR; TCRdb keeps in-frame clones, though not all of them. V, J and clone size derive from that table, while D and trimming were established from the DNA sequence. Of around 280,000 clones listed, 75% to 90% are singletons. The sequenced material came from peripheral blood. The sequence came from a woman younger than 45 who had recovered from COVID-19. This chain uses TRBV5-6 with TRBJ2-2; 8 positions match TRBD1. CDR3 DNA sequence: TGTGCCAGCAGCTTGGGACAGGGGACCGGGGAGCTGTTTTTT. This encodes CASSLGQGTGELFF.